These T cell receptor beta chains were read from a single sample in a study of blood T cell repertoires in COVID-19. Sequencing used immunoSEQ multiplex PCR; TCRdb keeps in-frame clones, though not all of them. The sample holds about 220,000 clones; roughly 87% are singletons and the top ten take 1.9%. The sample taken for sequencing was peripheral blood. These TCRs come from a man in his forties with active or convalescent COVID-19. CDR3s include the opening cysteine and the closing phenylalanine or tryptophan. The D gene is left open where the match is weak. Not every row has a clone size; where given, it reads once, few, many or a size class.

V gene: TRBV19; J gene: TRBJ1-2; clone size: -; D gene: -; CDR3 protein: CASTWLRGNYGYTF; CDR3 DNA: TGTGCCAGTACCTGGCTCCGGGGTAACTATGGCTACACCTTC
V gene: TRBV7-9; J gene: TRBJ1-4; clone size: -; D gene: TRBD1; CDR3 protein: CASSLEGTGWAEKLFF; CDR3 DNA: TGTGCCAGCAGCTTAGAGGGGACAGGGTGGGCTGAAAAACTGTTTTTT
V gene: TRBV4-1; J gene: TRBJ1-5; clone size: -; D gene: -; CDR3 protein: CASSGFDSNQPQHF; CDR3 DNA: TGCGCCAGCTCGGGATTTGATAGCAATCAGCCCCAGCATTTT
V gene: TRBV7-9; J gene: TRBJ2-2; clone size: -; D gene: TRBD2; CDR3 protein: CASSPRTSGSTGELFF; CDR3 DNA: TGTGCCAGCAGCCCCAGGACTAGCGGGAGCACCGGGGAGCTGTTTTTT
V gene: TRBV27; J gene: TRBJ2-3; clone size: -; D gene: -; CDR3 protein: CASSSVPTDTQYF; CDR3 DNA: TGTGCCAGCAGCTCGGTCCCCACAGATACGCAGTATTTT
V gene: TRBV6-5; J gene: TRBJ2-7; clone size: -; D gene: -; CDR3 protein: CASRGMGGAVSDF; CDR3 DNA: TGTGCCAGCAGGGGGATGGGGGGGGCCGTTTCGGACTTC
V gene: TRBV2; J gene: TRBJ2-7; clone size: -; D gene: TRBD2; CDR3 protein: CASTTQGLAVHEQYF; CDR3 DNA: TGTGCCAGCACAACCCAGGGACTAGCGGTACACGAGCAGTACTTC
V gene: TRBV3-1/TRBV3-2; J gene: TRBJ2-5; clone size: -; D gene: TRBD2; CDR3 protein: CASSQVSGGSQETQYF; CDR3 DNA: TGTGCCAGCAGCCAAGTCAGCGGGGGGTCCCAAGAGACCCAGTACTTC
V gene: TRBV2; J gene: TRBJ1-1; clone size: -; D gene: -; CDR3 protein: CASRLIQQNTEAFF; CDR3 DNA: TGTGCCAGCAGGTTAATACAGCAGAACACTGAAGCTTTCTTT
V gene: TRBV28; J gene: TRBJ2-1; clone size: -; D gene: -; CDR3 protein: CASSLIPTKRAYNEQFF; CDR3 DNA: TGTGCCAGCAGTCTGATTCCGACTAAGCGGGCCTACAATGAGCAGTTCTTC
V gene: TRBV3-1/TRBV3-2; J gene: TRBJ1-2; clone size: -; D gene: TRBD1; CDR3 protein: CASGAGGHYGYTF; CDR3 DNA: TGTGCCAGCGGGGCAGGGGGCCACTATGGCTACACCTTC
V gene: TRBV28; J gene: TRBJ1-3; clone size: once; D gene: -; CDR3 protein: CASSFAGGGNTIYF; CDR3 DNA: TGTGCCAGCAGTTTTGCAGGTGGCGGAAACACCATATATTTT
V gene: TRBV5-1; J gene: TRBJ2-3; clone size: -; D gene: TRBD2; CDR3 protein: CASSSPGLGEDTQYF; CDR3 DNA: TGCGCCAGCAGCTCTCCGGGACTAGGGGAAGATACGCAGTATTTT
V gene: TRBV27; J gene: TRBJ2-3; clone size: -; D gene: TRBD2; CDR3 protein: CASSLTTSAFTDTQYF; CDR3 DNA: TGTGCCAGCAGTTTGACAACTAGCGCATTCACAGATACGCAGTATTTT
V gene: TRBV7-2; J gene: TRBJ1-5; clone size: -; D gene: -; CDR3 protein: CASSSAGGVHNQPQHF; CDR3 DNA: TGTGCCAGCAGCTCCGCCGGGGGGGTACACAATCAGCCCCAGCATTTT
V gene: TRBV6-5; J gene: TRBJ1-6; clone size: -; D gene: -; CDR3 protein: CASRNDNSYNSPLHF; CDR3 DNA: TGTGCCAGCAGAAACGACAACTCCTATAATTCACCCCTCCACTTT
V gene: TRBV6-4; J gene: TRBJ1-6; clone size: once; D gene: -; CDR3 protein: CASKRQSTSYNSPLHF; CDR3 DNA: TGTGCCAGCAAACGACAGTCTACCTCCTATAATTCACCCCTCCACTTT
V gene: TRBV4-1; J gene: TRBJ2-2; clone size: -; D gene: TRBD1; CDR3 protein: CASSPRTGDTGELFF; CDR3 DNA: TGCGCCAGCAGCCCCCGGACAGGGGACACCGGGGAGCTGTTTTTT
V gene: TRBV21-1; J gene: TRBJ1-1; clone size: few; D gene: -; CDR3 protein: CASSNRAYRLANTEAFF; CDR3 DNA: TGTGCCAGCAGTAACAGGGCCTACAGGTTGGCGAACACTGAAGCTTTCTTT